This T cell receptor (beta chain) was sequenced in a study of cytomegalovirus exposure and HLA in healthy donors. The study, taken as a whole, reports: A later analysis linked some 17,000 TCR beta sequences to HLA alleles at 0.05 false discovery rate.

The germline gives CDR1 SGHRS, CDR2 YFSETQ. The CDR3 is made up of 14 amino acids. The V and J ends lost 2 bases and 2 bases respectively, with 11 bases between them. With regard to this clone: Its antigen is still unknown.

PCR was performed using 60 Vbeta and 13 Jbeta primers. Assay used: immunoSEQ multiplex PCR; TCRdb lists only in-frame clones, some missing. The data contain around 130,000 clones, roughly 80% of them singletons. The chain combines TRBV5-1 with TRBJ2-7, with D possibly TRBD1 on 6 matching bases. This receptor was identified in a boy between 10 and 17 years old in good health and CMV-seronegative. Sequenced material: PBMCs. CDR3: CASSLSTGTYEQYF. The CDR3 DNA reads TGCGCCAGCAGCTTATCCACAGGGACCTACGAGCAGTACTTC.